This TCR beta chain derives from a study of preoperative IRX-2 immunotherapy in early breast cancer. Treatment denoted: preoperative locoregional IRX-2 cytokine immunotherapy. This clone is categorized as medium-sized. Assay used: immunoSEQ multiplex PCR; TCRdb lists only in-frame clones, some missing. This sample carries tens of thousands of clones, roughly 82% of them seen once, and the ten largest clones take about 1.5%. Germline values: CDR1 MNHGY, CDR2 SAAAGT. CDR3 length: 18 residues. Trimming cost V 5 bases and J 0 bases; bases outside gene matches: 5. The receptor was isolated from a human donor with breast cancer. The sample was lymph node tissue, taken after IRX-2 immunotherapy. The rearrangement uses TRBV6-8 and TRBJ2-1; 15 nucleotides match TRBD2. In DNA, the CDR3 is TGTGCCAGCAGTCCCGGGACTAGCGGGGGGAGCTCCTACAATGAGCAGTTCTTC. Translating it yields CASSPGTSGGSSYNEQFF.